This T cell receptor beta chain was captured in a study of T cell clonality in common variable immunodeficiency. Findings and caveats of the study: CVID subjects shared fewer TCRbeta clones than healthy controls did. TCRbeta clonality was increased in CVID versus healthy controls.

Measured with immunoSEQ multiplex PCR; TCRdb has only the in-frame clones, and not every one. This repertoire holds roughly 30,000 clones, and none appear only once. This clone was observed many times. The antigen is not known. The DNA ends 3 residues before the CDR3 does, and the rest of the CDR3 is filled in from the germline J gene. The CDR3 sequence is 17 residues long. V lost 4 bases to trimming and J lost 1 base, with 19 bases between them. Germline V gene sequence: CDR1 MNHEY, CDR2 SVGEGT. The material sequenced was peripheral blood mononuclear cells. The J gene is TRBJ2-5, the V gene TRBV6-2 or TRBV6-3; D not certain. This clonotype originated in a person aged 18 to 75 in good health. CDR3 protein: CASSLRRLSNSQETQYF. The DNA read from the CDR3 is TGTGCCAGCAGTTTACGTCGTCTCTCAAACAGCCAAGAGACC.